This T cell receptor (beta chain) was captured in a study of cytomegalovirus exposure and HLA in healthy donors. A word on this clone: Its antigen is not identified.

The table came from immunoSEQ multiplex PCR; TCRdb's copy has only in-frame clones and leaves some out. The data hold 150,000 to 200,000 clones, with roughly 85% observed a single time. CDR3 length: 14 amino acids. Study-level points and caveats: The study recorded about 150 TCR beta chains that were cytomegalovirus-associated. Among TCR sequences, most were rare, though some public TCRs appeared in many donors.

The sequenced material came from PBMCs. This chain uses TRBV21-1 with TRBJ2-2; TRBD1, as called in the table, went unchecked against the DNA. TRBV21-1 is a pseudogene segment. The clonotype was recovered from a man aged 18 to 29 in good health and CMV-seropositive. The DNA of the CDR3 is TGTGCCAGCAGCAACAGGGGGCGCCCCGGGGAGCTGTTTTTT. Translated: CASSNRGRPGELFF.